This T cell receptor (beta chain) was recorded in a study of early T cells in non-severe SARS-CoV-2 infection. Turning to the study itself: Sequencing of bulk RNA from unsorted whole blood was done, without chain pairing.

Researchers attached unique molecular identifiers to individual cDNA molecules. TCRdb re-derived calls from the 5' RACE reads in MiXCR, one entry per CDR3 protein. The top ten hold 11% of the sample, which has fewer than 90,000 distinct CDR3 sequences, 11% to 15% seen once. The trim removed 5 bases at V and 0 bases at J, leaving 3 bases unmatched. The CDR3 has 15 residues. CDR1 MDHEN and CDR2 SYDVKM come from the germline V gene. This clonotype was detected many times. The TCR comes from an adult who was a healthcare worker with PCR-confirmed SARS-CoV-2 infection or an uninfected control (not recorded which). V gene TRBV28 combines with J gene TRBJ2-1; 8 bases line up with TRBD2. Sample: whole blood. The CDR3 nucleotides are TGTGCCAGCAGTAGCGGGGGCCCCTCCTACAATGAGCAGTTCTTC. It codes for CASSSGGPSYNEQFF. Full variable domain (missing parts from reference TRBV28 and TRBJ2-1): DVKVTQSSRYLVKRTGEKVFLECVQDMDHENMFWYRQDPGLGLRLIYFSYDVKMKEKGDIPEGYSVSREKKERFSLILESASTNQTSMYLCASSSGGPSYNEQFFGPGTRLTVL.